These 27 T cell receptor beta chains share one sample of origin, sequenced in a study of control samples from healthy donors and cancer patients. TCRdb's table, derived via immunoSEQ multiplex PCR, lists solely in-frame clones and lacks some. The table shows approximately 69,000 clones, with around 90% occurring only once. The specimen sequenced was PBMCs. All receptors come from a man in his fifties or sixties with colorectal cancer.

V usage is TRBV3-1 (or the pseudogene TRBV3-2) and J usage is TRBJ2-7; D is unresolved. The CDR3 runs 20 residues. Germline V CDR1 and CDR2: LGHDT, YNNKEL (reference sequence). Deletions cut 0 bases from V and 3 bases from J, with 27 bases between. In nucleotides, the CDR3 is TGTGCCAGCAGCCAAGATGTAGGGTTAGCTCGCGACAATGGTGGCTACGAGCAGTACTTC. It codes for CASSQDVGLARDNGGYEQYF.

The rearrangement joins TRBV29-1 to TRBJ1-1; TRBD1 aligns across 10 bases. The length of the CDR3 is 15 residues. In germline, CDR1 is SQVTM, CDR2 ANQGSEA. V lost 6 bases to trimming and J lost 3 bases; unmatched junction nucleotides: 10. The CDR3 here is CSVGQGRIRDTEAFF. In DNA form, the CDR3 reads TGCAGCGTGGGACAGGGGAGAATACGGGACACTGAAGCTTTCTTT.

V is TRBV7-3 and J is TRBJ2-6; 7 bases fit TRBD1. Germline lookup yields CDR1 SGHTA and CDR2 FQGTGA. The CDR3 loop spans 14 amino acids. V was clipped by 5 bases and J by 7 bases; unmatched bases: 5. The CDR3 nucleotides read TGTGCCAGCAGCAACGACAGGGCTGCCAACGTCCTGACTTTC. Protein product: CASSNDRAANVLTF. The whole variable domain, remainder taken from reference TRBV7-3 and TRBJ2-6, is GAGVSQTPSNKVTEKGKYVELRCDPISGHTALYWYRQSLGQGPEFLIYFQGTGAADDSGLPNDRFFAVRPEGSVSTLKIQRTERGDSAVYLCASSNDRAANVLTFGAGSRLTVL.

V gene TRBV19 combines with J gene TRBJ2-3; TRBD1 agrees at 9 bases. After removal of 10 bases from V and 8 bases from J, the junction contained 10 bases not matched to a gene. The CDR3 is 13 amino acids. Looked up from germline, CDR1 is LNHDA and CDR2 is SQIVND (reference sequence). The CDR3: CATTDRGLGTQYF. Here the CDR3 DNA reads TGTGCCACTACCGACAGGGGGTTGGGTACGCAGTATTTT.

The chain combines TRBV19 with TRBJ1-2; D gene uncertain. The CDR3 length is 13 residues. V lost 4 bases and J 8 bases, leaving 14 bases between the germline ends. The germline gives CDR1 LNHDA, CDR2 SQIVND (reference sequence). DNA for the CDR3: TGTGCCAGTAGTAATGCTGAGACGGGGGGCTACACCTTC. Translation: CASSNAETGGYTF.

The rearrangement uses TRBV28 and TRBJ2-7; D unresolved. Germline lookup yields CDR1 MDHEN and CDR2 SYDVKM. V was shortened by 4 bases and J by 3 bases, with 7 bases between the two germline ends. This CDR3 spans 12 amino acids. The DNA for the CDR3 is TGTGCCAGCAGTTCCGACGGCTACGAGCAGTACTTC. This gives the protein CASSSDGYEQYF.

This clone appeared a few times. Other DNA sequences in this sample translate to the same CDR3. The J gene is TRBJ2-7, the V gene TRBV3-1 (or the pseudogene TRBV3-2); D gene unclear. V was clipped by 1 base and J by 3 bases, with 1 base between them. Germline V lookup: CDR1 LGHDT, CDR2 YNNKEL (reference sequence). The CDR3 totals 11 residues. CDR3 sequence reads: CASSQGYEQYF. The CDR3 region has the DNA TGTGCCAGCAGCCAAGGCTACGAGCAGTACTTC.

The chain uses TRBV4-2 and TRBJ1-2, with D maybe TRBD1 (6 bases). There are 15 residues in the CDR3. Trimming left V 0 bases short and J 0 bases short, with 8 bases between. From germline, CDR1 is LGHNA and CDR2 YNFKEQ. In DNA, the CDR3 is TGTGCCAGCAGCCAAGATCAGGGGACTAACTATGGCTACACCTTC. It encodes CASSQDQGTNYGYTF.

The CDR3 here is CASSLGSPSTDTQYF. For the CDR3, the DNA is TGCGCCAGCAGCTTGGGTTCTCCTAGCACAGATACGCAGTATTTT. The chain employs TRBV5-1 and TRBJ2-3; D ambiguous. Germline loops: CDR1 SGHRS, CDR2 YFSETQ. V shed 0 bases and J shed 0 bases, with 8 bases lying between them. There are 15 residues in the CDR3.

This clone was recorded only once. V usage is TRBV4-1 and J usage is TRBJ1-6; TRBD1 aligns across 8 bases. V shed 0 bases and J 6 bases; nucleotides not matched to a gene: 4. The CDR3 length is 16 residues. Germline V gene sequence: CDR1 MGHRA, CDR2 YSYEKL. In DNA, the CDR3 is TGCGCCAGCAGCCAAGAAGGACAGGGCAGTAATTCACCCCTCCACTTT. It yields the protein CASSQEGQGSNSPLHF.

This rearrangement joins TRBV12-3 or TRBV12-4 to TRBJ1-1; D ambiguous. This CDR3 comprises 13 residues. Trimming pared 4 bases from V and 2 bases from J, leaving 8 bases between. The CDR3 region is CASSWTANTEAFF. As DNA, the CDR3 is TGTGCCAGCAGTTGGACGGCAAACACTGAAGCTTTCTTT.

CDR3 nucleotides: TGTGCCAGCAGCCTAACTAGCGGGGGAGTAGATACGCAGTATTTT. Its protein is CASSLTSGGVDTQYF. The V gene is TRBV11-2, the J gene TRBJ2-3; 11 positions match TRBD2. V gave up 5 bases and J gave up 5 bases; unmatched junction bases: 6. Germline V lookup: CDR1 SGHAT, CDR2 FQNNGV. The CDR3 totals 15 residues.

The chain uses TRBV15 and TRBJ1-4; D gene unclear. From germline, CDR1 is LNHNV and CDR2 YYDKDF (reference sequence). The CDR3 consists of 15 residues. Trimming removed 0 bases at V and 8 bases at J, with 13 bases between. The CDR3: CATSRDGQIREKLFF. The CDR3 DNA is TGTGCCACCAGCAGAGATGGGCAGATCCGGGAAAAACTGTTTTTT.

The gene calls are TRBV30 and TRBJ1-5; D not certain. Trimming left V 3 bases short and J 1 base short, with 7 bases between. CDR1 and CDR2 (germline): GTSNPN, SVGIG (reference sequence). The CDR3 totals 13 residues. The CDR3 loop reads CAWSSGSNQPQHF. In nucleotides, the CDR3 is TGTGCCTGGAGCTCTGGAAGCAATCAGCCCCAGCATTTT.

This sequence joins TRBV3-1 (or the pseudogene TRBV3-2) and TRBJ1-3; TRBD1 is a possible D gene (5 bases). Per the germline V gene, CDR1 is LGHDT and CDR2 is YNNKEL (reference sequence). The CDR3 contains 16 residues. Trimming stripped 3 bases from V and 1 base from J, with 13 bases between. In DNA, the CDR3 is TGTGCCAGCAGCCAGGGTCGGGGCCTATCTGGAAACACCATATATTTT. The encoded protein is CASSQGRGLSGNTIYF.

This clone has a single count. The J gene is TRBJ2-2, the V gene TRBV19, with 11 bases that match TRBD1. Germline CDR1 is LNHDA and CDR2 is SQIVND (reference sequence). Losses at the gene ends were 3 bases for V and 0 bases for J; bases not matched to a gene: 9. The CDR3 consists of 19 residues. CDR3 residues: CASSIRDRGDGANTGELFF. In DNA form, the CDR3 reads TGTGCCAGTAGTATCCGGGACAGGGGGGATGGAGCGAACACCGGGGAGCTGTTTTTT.

This clone is large (0.1 to 1%) by share. The V gene is TRBV3-1 (or the pseudogene TRBV3-2), the J gene TRBJ1-1, with TRBD1 identical over 9 bases. Germline V CDR1 and CDR2: LGHDT, YNNKEL (reference sequence). The CDR3 runs to 17 residues. Trimming removed 4 bases from V and 1 base from J; junction bases left unmatched: 10. The CDR3 DNA is TGTGCCAGCAGCCTTCCCCGGACAGGGGCTCAGAACACTGAAGCTTTCTTT. Protein sequence: CASSLPRTGAQNTEAFF.

This clone showed up just once. CDR3 amino acids: CASSFRASRNEQFF. In DNA form, the CDR3 reads TGTGCCAGCAGCTTCCGGGCCTCTCGGAATGAGCAGTTCTTC. The chain uses TRBV3-1 (or the pseudogene TRBV3-2) and TRBJ2-1; D not certain. This CDR3 has 14 amino acids. Germline-derived CDR1 and CDR2 are LGHDT and YNNKEL (reference sequence). V lost 5 bases to trimming and J lost 7 bases, with 15 bases between them.

CDR3 coding DNA: TGCGCCAGCAGCTCCCGAGGAACTAGCGCGGGGGGGCCAGATACGCAGTATTTT. Its protein is CASSSRGTSAGGPDTQYF. V and J are TRBV5-1 and TRBJ2-3, with TRBD2 matching 9 bases. V shed 3 bases and J 4 bases; nucleotides not matched to a gene: 15. The CDR3 consists of 18 residues. Germline CDR1 and CDR2: SGHRS and YFSETQ.

This chain uses TRBV18 with TRBJ2-5, with 11 bases identical to TRBD2. The CDR3 is made up of 16 amino acids. With V trimmed by 3 bases and J by 5 bases, 8 bases remained unmatched. Germline values: CDR1 KGHSH, CDR2 LQKENI. CDR3 protein: CASSPPGLAVGETQYF. The CDR3 region has the DNA TGTGCCAGCTCACCCCCGGGACTAGCGGTGGGGGAGACCCAGTACTTC.

This chain links TRBV11-2 with TRBJ2-1; 8 bases are shared with TRBD2. CDR1 is SGHAT, CDR2 FQNNGV, per germline. CDR3 length equals 11 residues. CDR3 DNA: TGTGGTGCCGGGGGGGCAGTTGAGCAGTTCTTC. Its translation is CGAGGAVEQFF.

The chain uses TRBV5-1 and TRBJ1-1; 11 nucleotides match TRBD1. V gave up 3 bases and J gave up 9 bases; unmatched junction bases: 13. The germline V gene encodes CDR1 SGHRS and CDR2 YFSETQ. The CDR3 has 16 residues. The CDR3 protein is CASSSPEGQGVAKAFF. The CDR3 DNA sequence: TGCGCCAGCAGCTCCCCAGAGGGACAGGGGGTCGCAAAAGCTTTCTTT. The complete variable domain, with remaining parts taken from reference TRBV5-1 and TRBJ1-1, reads KAGVTQTPRYLIKTRGQQVTLSCSPISGHRSVSWYQQTPGQGLQFLFEYFSETQRNKGNFPGRFSGRQFSNSRSEMNVSTLELGDSALYLCASSSPEGQGVAKAFFGQGTRLTVV.

The V and J genes are TRBV5-5 and TRBJ2-1; the match to TRBD2 covers 13 bases. V lost 4 bases to trimming and J lost 8 bases; unmatched junction nucleotides: 3. The CDR3 spans 14 residues. Germline V gene data show CDR1 as SGHKS and CDR2 as YYEKEE (reference sequence). DNA of the CDR3: TGTGCCAGCAGCCAGGGACTAGCGGGGTATGAGCAGTTCTTC. The encoded protein is CASSQGLAGYEQFF.

The chain links TRBV24-1 to TRBJ2-3, with TRBD1 matching 9 bases. The ends lost 4 bases at V and 3 bases at J; junction bases unmatched: 4. The germline V gene has CDR1 KGHDR and CDR2 SFDVKD. The CDR3 is 15 amino acids. The CDR3 spells CATSDPGQGTDTQYF. CDR3 in DNA: TGTGCCACCAGTGACCCGGGACAGGGAACAGATACGCAGTATTTT.

The DNA for the CDR3 is TGTGCCAGCAGTGTAACTAATGAAAAACTGTTTTTT. It encodes CASSVTNEKLFF. The rearrangement joins TRBV25-1 to TRBJ1-4; D is unresolved. CDR3 length: 12 amino acids. V was cut by 4 bases and J by 1 base, with 1 base left in between. Germline V gene lookup returns CDR1 MGHDK and CDR2 SYGVNS.

The V gene is TRBV12-5, the J gene TRBJ1-1; 12 bases align to TRBD1. Germline lookup yields CDR1 LGHNT and CDR2 FRNRAP. J gave up 7 bases and V 8 bases, and 8 bases lay outside the gene matches. This CDR3 has 14 amino acids. The CDR3, as DNA: TGTGCTAGTTCCGGGACAGGGGGCGCGGGTGAAGCTTTCTTT. This codes for CASSGTGGAGEAFF.

This clone was recorded once. The gene calls are TRBV7-2 and TRBJ1-3; D call uncertain. V was shortened by 5 bases and J by 2 bases, with 7 bases between the two germline ends. Germline CDR1 reads SGHTA; CDR2 reads FQGNSA. The CDR3 loop spans 13 amino acids. The CDR3 nucleotides read TGTGCCAGCAGCGTACTAGCTGGAAACACCATATATTTT. Protein sequence: CASSVLAGNTIYF.